This record covers a single T cell receptor (beta chain). Its cognate antigen is unknown. The same CDR3 also results from other DNA sequences found in this sample. V was clipped by 0 bases and J by 0 bases; unmatched bases: 0. Germline-derived CDR1 and CDR2 are MRHNA and SNTAGT. The CDR3 covers 15 residues. The sample originates from a study of cytomegalovirus exposure and HLA in healthy donors. The study, taken as a whole, reports: Clusters of TCRs from the first cohort tended to co-occur in the 120 validation repertoires (as a later analysis found).

Profiling relied on immunoSEQ multiplex PCR, and the TCRdb table lists in-frame clones only, not all of them. The repertoire holds about 130,000 clones, with 89% as singletons. The V call is TRBV6-4, the J call TRBJ2-3, with 7 bases lining up with TRBD2. The receptor comes from a woman under 30 in good health and CMV-seronegative. The sample comprised PBMCs. The CDR3, as DNA: TGTGCCAGCAGTGACTCAGCGGGGAGCACAGATACGCAGTATTTT. Translating it yields CASSDSAGSTDTQYF.